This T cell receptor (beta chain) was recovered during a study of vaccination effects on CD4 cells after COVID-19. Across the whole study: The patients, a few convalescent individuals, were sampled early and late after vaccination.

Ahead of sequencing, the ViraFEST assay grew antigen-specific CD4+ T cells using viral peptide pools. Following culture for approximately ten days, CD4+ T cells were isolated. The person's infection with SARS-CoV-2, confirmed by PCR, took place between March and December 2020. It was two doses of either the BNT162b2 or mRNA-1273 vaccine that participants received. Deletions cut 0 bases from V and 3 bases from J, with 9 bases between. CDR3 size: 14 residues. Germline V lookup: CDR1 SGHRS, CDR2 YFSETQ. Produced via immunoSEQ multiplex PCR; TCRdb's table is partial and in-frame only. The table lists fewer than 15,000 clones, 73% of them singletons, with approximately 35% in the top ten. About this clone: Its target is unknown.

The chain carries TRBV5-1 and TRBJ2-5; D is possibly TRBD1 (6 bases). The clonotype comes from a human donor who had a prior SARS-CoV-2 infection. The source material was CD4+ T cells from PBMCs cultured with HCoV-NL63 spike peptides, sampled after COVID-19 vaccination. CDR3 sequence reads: CASSLGPGEETQYF. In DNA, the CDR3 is TGCGCCAGCAGCTTGGGTCCAGGGGAAGAGACCCAGTACTTC.